Presented here are 23 T cell receptor beta chains from one specimen sequenced in a study of cytomegalovirus exposure and HLA in healthy donors. Amplification used 60 Vbeta primers and 13 Jbeta primers. Only in-frame clones appear in the TCRdb table, and some are missing; sequencing was by immunoSEQ multiplex PCR. The table records about 190,000 clones, around 82% of them present only once. Material for sequencing was PBMCs. These receptors all stem from a man aged 18 to 30 in good health and CMV-seronegative.

The chain employs TRBV27 and TRBJ2-2; 8 positions match TRBD2. This CDR3 has 16 amino acids. V lost 8 bases to trimming and J lost 7 bases; unmatched junction nucleotides: 15. Germline lookup yields CDR1 MNHEY and CDR2 SMNVEV (reference sequence). The CDR3 here is CASGPFDGRGGGELFF. The DNA of the CDR3 is TGTGCCAGCGGACCTTTTGACGGGAGGGGCGGCGGGGAGCTGTTTTTT.

The table lists this clone with a count of one. J is TRBJ1-4 and V is TRBV18; D gene ambiguous. This CDR3 has 12 amino acids. V lost 2 bases to trimming and J lost 6 bases, with 4 bases between them. Germline CDR1 and CDR2: KGHSH and LQKENI. The CDR3 protein is CASSPEDEKLFF. CDR3 nucleotides: TGTGCCAGCTCACCAGAGGATGAAAAACTGTTTTTT.

The rearrangement joins TRBV6-6 to TRBJ2-7, with 7 nucleotides matching TRBD1. The CDR3 runs to 15 residues. The V and J ends lost 4 bases and 2 bases, in that order; junction bases with no gene match: 8. In germline, CDR1 is MNHNY, CDR2 SVGAGI (reference sequence). CDR3 sequence: CASSSPSDRPYEQYF. The DNA of the CDR3 is TGTGCCAGCAGTTCCCCGTCGGACAGGCCCTACGAGCAGTACTTC.

The V and J genes are TRBV2 and TRBJ1-4; no clear D gene. Germline CDR1 reads SNHLY; CDR2 reads FYNNEI. CDR3 length: 17 residues. V was clipped by 2 bases and J by 6 bases, with 19 bases between them. In DNA, the CDR3 is TGTGCCAGCAGTGAACGGGAGCCCACGAGGCCCGATGAAAAACTGTTTTTT. Translation: CASSEREPTRPDEKLFF.

This clone was counted once. This rearrangement joins TRBV5-4 to TRBJ2-1; D unresolved. This CDR3 is built from 14 residues. Trimming left V 0 bases short and J 8 bases short, with 12 bases between. CDR1 and CDR2 from the germline V gene are SGHNT and YYREEE (reference sequence). In DNA, the CDR3 is TGTGCCAGCAGCTTGGATCAGTCCAGCGATGAGCAGTTCTTC. Protein product: CASSLDQSSDEQFF.

The rearrangement uses TRBV4-1 and TRBJ1-5; tentative D call: TRBD1 (6 bases). V lost 0 bases, J lost 5 bases, and 14 bases lay in between. The CDR3 runs to 16 residues. Germline lookup yields CDR1 MGHRA and CDR2 YSYEKL. CDR3 DNA sequence: TGCGCCAGCAGCCAAGACCAAACAGGGTTGCATCAGCCCCAGCATTTT. It encodes CASSQDQTGLHQPQHF.

V is TRBV18 and J is TRBJ1-5; 7 bases are a match to TRBD1. Germline V CDR1 and CDR2: KGHSH, LQKENI. V shed 3 bases and J 3 bases; nucleotides not matched to a gene: 14. The length of the CDR3 is 18 residues. CDR3 sequence: CASSPNSLRDSFNQPQHF. The CDR3 nucleotides read TGTGCCAGCTCACCCAATTCGTTGAGGGACAGCTTCAATCAGCCCCAGCATTTT. The variable domain in full, completed from reference TRBV18 and TRBJ1-5, reads NAGVMQNPRHLVRRRGQEARLRCSPMKGHSHVYWYRQLPEEGLKFMVYLQKENIIDESGMPKERFSAEFPKEGPSILRIQQVVRGDSAAYFCASSPNSLRDSFNQPQHFGDGTRLSIL.

The chain joins TRBV5-1 to TRBJ1-1; D unclear. Germline V CDR1 and CDR2: SGHRS, YFSETQ. The CDR3 consists of 13 residues. V was trimmed by 4 bases and J by 3 bases, leaving 10 bases between them. CDR3 residues: CASSAAFDTEAFF. In DNA form, the CDR3 reads TGCGCCAGCAGCGCGGCTTTCGACACTGAAGCTTTCTTT.

This clone occurred once. The chain carries TRBV2 and TRBJ1-1; TRBD1 matches at 7 bases. V lost 6 bases and J lost 11; bases outside the gene matches: 9. Germline V lookup: CDR1 SNHLY, CDR2 FYNNEI. CDR3 length: 12 amino acids. CDR3 nucleotides: TGTGCCAGCAGCGCACAGGGGCCGCCGGCTTTCTTT. This encodes CASSAQGPPAFF.

This clone was picked up a small number of times. The chain is built from TRBV7-6 and TRBJ2-7; possibly TRBD2 for D (6 bases). Trimming took 8 bases from V and 4 from J, leaving 12 bases between them. Germline CDR1 SGHVS, CDR2 FNYEAQ. CDR3 length: 12 residues. CDR3 nucleotide sequence: TGTGCCAGCGGGGTGGAGGGTTACGAGCAGTACTTC. Translation gives CASGVEGYEQYF.

The rearrangement joins TRBV6-5 to TRBJ2-7; 7 bases are shared with TRBD2. Trimming cost V 0 bases and J 5 bases; bases outside gene matches: 7. The CDR3 contains 15 residues. Per the germline V gene, CDR1 is MNHEY and CDR2 is SVGAGI. The CDR3 DNA reads as TGTGCCAGCAGTTACTCGGGCGGGAGAAGGAACGAGCAGTACTTC. This encodes CASSYSGGRRNEQYF.

Comments on this clone: One end of the junction fails to match germline, which may point to a read error. This chain connects TRBV4-2 to TRBJ2-7; D ambiguous. The CDR3 runs 12 residues. The germline CDR1 and CDR2 sequences are LGHNA and YNFKEQ. CDR3 loop: CASSQDRQFFAF. DNA of the CDR3: TGTGCCAGCAGCCAAGATAGACAATTCTTTGCCTTC.

The rearrangement joins TRBV2 to TRBJ1-1; maybe TRBD1 (6 bases). Looked up from germline, CDR1 is SNHLY and CDR2 is FYNNEI. V was pared by 9 bases and J by 4 bases, with 18 bases between. The CDR3 has 14 amino acids. Here the CDR3 DNA reads TGTGCCAGTGACAAGACAGGAAAGAGCACTGAAGCTTTCTTT. Encoded protein: CASDKTGKSTEAFF.

This sequence joins TRBV10-3 and TRBJ2-5; 9 positions agree with TRBD1. V dropped 2 bases and J dropped 4; count of bases not matched to a gene: 5. This CDR3 contains 15 residues. Looked up from germline, CDR1 is ENHRY and CDR2 is SYGVKD. This CDR3 is CAISERTGERETQYF. The CDR3 coding sequence is TGTGCCATCAGTGAGCGGACAGGGGAACGAGAGACCCAGTACTTC.

The chain combines TRBV30 with TRBJ2-2; possibly TRBD2 for D (6 bases). This CDR3 region has 14 residues. CDR1 is GTSNPN and CDR2 is SVGIG in the germline V gene (reference sequence). The V and J ends lost 4 bases and 2 bases respectively, with 11 bases between them. CDR3 residues: CAWNGGPNTGELFF. The CDR3 DNA follows: TGTGCCTGGAATGGAGGGCCTAACACCGGGGAGCTGTTTTTT. The full variable domain, its missing parts supplied by reference TRBV30 and TRBJ2-2, is SQTIHQWPATLVQPVGSPLSLECTVEGTSNPNLYWYRQAAGRGLQLLFYSVGIGQISSEVPQNLSASRPQDRQFILSSKKLLLSDSGFYLCAWNGGPNTGELFFGEGSRLTVL.

Points on this clone: At one of its ends the junction is not consistent with the germline gene, which may arise from a read error. The rearrangement links TRBV7-9 to TRBJ1-2; no clear D. Germline values: CDR1 SEHNR, CDR2 FQNEAQ (reference sequence). CDR3 length equals 11 residues. The CDR3 coding sequence is TGCCTTTCTTCCTTCGGGGATGGCTACACCTTC. It specifies CLSSFGDGYTF. The variable domain in full, with the rest retrieved from reference TRBV7-9 and TRBJ1-2, is DTGVSQNPRHKITKRGQNVTFRCDPISEHNRLYWYRQTLGQGPEFLTYFQNEAQLEKSRLLSDRFSAERPKGSFSTLEIQRTEQGDSAMYLCLSSFGDGYTFGSGTRLTVV.

The chain uses TRBV7-9 and TRBJ2-7; TRBD2 agrees at 7 bases. This CDR3 comprises 13 residues. CDR1 and CDR2 (germline): SEHNR, FQNEAQ (reference sequence). V shed 2 bases, J shed 3 bases, and the junction held 1 base outside the gene matches. CDR3 sequence reads: CASSLSSGYEQYF. In DNA, the CDR3 is TGTGCCAGCAGCTTATCTAGCGGCTACGAGCAGTACTTC.

The chain joins TRBV27 to TRBJ2-7; TRBD1 matches at 7 bases. CDR3 size: 14 residues. Germline V gene sequence: CDR1 MNHEY, CDR2 SMNVEV (reference sequence). V was pared by 0 bases and J by 6 bases, with 5 bases of the junction left unmatched. CDR3 region: CASSLSTGSGEQYF. For the CDR3, the DNA is TGTGCCAGCAGTTTATCGACAGGGTCGGGCGAGCAGTACTTC.

This clone has only a few counts. V usage is TRBV4-1 and J usage is TRBJ2-7; 10 bases align to TRBD2. This CDR3 spans 14 amino acids. After removal of 4 bases from V and 3 bases from J, the junction contained 3 bases not matched to a gene. Germline loops: CDR1 MGHRA, CDR2 YSYEKL. CDR3 protein: CASSRRLAGYEQYF. In DNA form, the CDR3 reads TGCGCCAGCAGCCGCAGACTAGCGGGCTACGAGCAGTACTTC.

The chain has TRBV9 and TRBJ1-1; D is uncertain. Trimming cost V 0 bases and J 5 bases, with 14 bases left between them. This CDR3 region has 15 residues. Per germline, CDR1 SGDLS and CDR2 YYNGEE. CDR3 protein: CASSVGWGGSTEAFF. CDR3 sequence (DNA): TGTGCCAGCAGCGTAGGGTGGGGAGGGAGTACTGAAGCTTTCTTT.

The chain is built from TRBV5-1 and TRBJ1-3; 8 bases match TRBD1. CDR1 SGHRS and CDR2 YFSETQ come from the germline V gene. J gave up 4 bases and V 0 bases, and 3 bases lay outside the gene matches. CDR3 size: 15 residues. This CDR3 is CASSLVQGGGNTIYF. CDR3 coding DNA: TGCGCCAGCAGCTTGGTACAGGGGGGAGGAAACACCATATATTTT.

V is TRBV19 and J is TRBJ2-2; TRBD2 agrees at 9 bases. With 5 bases clipped from V and 9 bases from J, the junction kept 10 bases outside the gene matches. CDR1 LNHDA and CDR2 SQIVND come from the germline V gene (reference sequence). The CDR3 runs to 15 residues. The CDR3 is CASSHKRGDHRELFF. The CDR3 region has the DNA TGTGCCAGTAGTCATAAGCGGGGGGACCACCGGGAGCTGTTTTTT.

CDR3 sequence (DNA): TGCGCCAGCAGCCAAGAACAGTACAATGAGCAGTTCTTC. Translating it yields CASSQEQYNEQFF. The chain links TRBV4-1 to TRBJ2-1; D is uncertain. Trimming cost V 0 bases and J 4 bases, with 4 bases left between them. The length of the CDR3 is 13 residues. Germline-derived CDR1 and CDR2 are MGHRA and YSYEKL.